Below are 23 T cell receptor beta chains sequenced from a single sample in a study of blood T cells in healthy people across ages. Next came a second PCR, run for roughly 6 to 11 cycles, which used a sample-barcoded 5' primer along with a J-beta primer mix. TCRdb ran MiXCR on the 5' RACE reads and lists one entry per CDR3 protein. The table lists about 670,000 distinct CDR3 sequences, over 40% of them singletons. Sequences were obtained from blood. The receptors shown here come from a man older than 75 in good health.

In this sample, this clonotype turned up a few times. DNA for the CDR3: TGCAGTGCTAGAAAATTTCAGGGCAGGGCAGATACGCAGTATTTT. The encoded protein is CSARKFQGRADTQYF. The chain recombines TRBV20-1 with TRBJ2-3; D possibly corresponds to TRBD1 (5 bases). This CDR3 has 15 residues. V lost 2 bases to trimming and J lost 4 bases, with 16 bases between them. Germline V gene sequence: CDR1 DFQATT, CDR2 SNEGSKA (reference sequence).

This clonotype was seen only a few times. The gene calls are TRBV28 and TRBJ2-2, with TRBD2 identical over 11 bases. The CDR3 runs to 18 residues. Germline V gene sequence: CDR1 MDHEN, CDR2 SYDVKM. The ends lost 4 bases at V and 4 bases at J; junction bases unmatched: 11. CDR3 bases: TGTGCCAGCAGTTCCCCTGGACTAGCGGGCCGTGCCACCGGGGAGCTGTTTTTT. It encodes CASSSPGLAGRATGELFF. The entire variable domain, with the rest obtained from reference TRBV28 and TRBJ2-2, is as follows: DVKVTQSSRYLVKRTGEKVFLECVQDMDHENMFWYRQDPGLGLRLIYFSYDVKMKEKGDIPEGYSVSREKKERFSLILESASTNQTSMYLCASSSPGLAGRATGELFFGEGSRLTVL.

This clonotype was observed a few times. The V and J genes are TRBV5-1 and TRBJ1-5; a possible D gene is TRBD1 (6 bases). This CDR3 has 15 residues. Per the germline V gene, CDR1 is SGHRS and CDR2 is YFSETQ. V was pared by 0 bases and J by 3 bases, with 10 bases between. CDR3 amino acids: CASSLDSGDNQPQHF. For the CDR3, the DNA is TGCGCCAGCAGCTTGGATTCAGGGGACAATCAGCCCCAGCATTTT.

The rearrangement uses TRBV7-2 and TRBJ1-4; D is unresolved. Per the germline V gene, CDR1 is SGHTA and CDR2 is FQGNSA. CDR3 length: 17 residues. Trimming removed 1 base from V and 0 bases from J, with 12 bases in between. The DNA for the CDR3 is TGTGCCAGCAGCTTAGGGATGAGTAGGGCAACTAATGAAAAACTGTTTTTT. Translation: CASSLGMSRATNEKLFF.

This clonotype has just a few counts. The genes are TRBV3-1 and TRBJ1-3; a weak D match, TRBD1 (5 bases). Germline CDR1 LGHDT, CDR2 YNNKEL (reference sequence). V was cut by 4 bases and J by 3 bases, with 22 bases left in between. This CDR3 region has 18 residues. CDR3 loop: CASSLKRGFQANGNTIYF. The CDR3 DNA follows: TGTGCCAGCAGCCTGAAACGGGGCTTCCAAGCTAATGGAAACACCATATATTTT. Full variable domain (rest looked up from reference TRBV3-1 and TRBJ1-3): DTAVSQTPKYLVTQMGNDKSIKCEQNLGHDTMYWYKQDSKKFLKIMFSYNNKELIINETVPNRFSPKSPDKAHLNLHINSLELGDSAVYFCASSLKRGFQANGNTIYFGEGSWLTVV.

This chain joins TRBV4-3 and TRBJ1-1, with D possibly being TRBD1 (6 bases). The CDR3 consists of 15 residues. V was shortened by 4 bases and J by 5 bases, with 17 bases between the two germline ends. The germline gives CDR1 LGHNA, CDR2 YSLEER. In DNA, the CDR3 is TGCGCCAGCAGCCCGAACAGGGAAAGTACGACTGAAGCTTTCTTT. This codes for CASSPNRESTTEAFF.

Only a few counts were recorded for this clonotype. The CDR3 region has the DNA TGTGCCAGCAGATCCGCCGGGACACCAGGCAATCAGCCCCAGCATTTT. Protein sequence: CASRSAGTPGNQPQHF. The rearrangement links TRBV12-3 or TRBV12-4 to TRBJ1-5; maybe TRBD1 (6 bases). The V end was cut by 6 bases, the J end by 2 bases, with 17 bases between. CDR3 size: 16 residues.

The table lists this clonotype with many counts. The rearrangement joins TRBV28 to TRBJ1-1; D gene uncertain. The germline gives CDR1 MDHEN, CDR2 SYDVKM. This CDR3 is 13 amino acids long. Trimming cost V 5 bases and J 4 bases, with 11 bases left between them. CDR3 loop: CASSPVGPTEAFF. The CDR3 nucleotides are TGTGCCAGCAGTCCTGTTGGGCCCACTGAAGCTTTCTTT.

This clonotype came up a few times. V and J are TRBV7-2 and TRBJ2-2; TRBD1 might be the D (6 bases). From germline, CDR1 is SGHTA and CDR2 FQGNSA. The CDR3 has 14 amino acids. Trimming took 5 bases from V and 4 from J, leaving 11 bases between them. DNA for the CDR3: TGTGCCAGCAGCCCCCGGACAGTCACCGGGGAGCTGTTTTTT. Translation: CASSPRTVTGELFF.

This clonotype was detected a few times. This chain connects TRBV7-2 to TRBJ2-5; 10 positions match TRBD1. J lost 3 bases, V lost 5 bases, and 6 bases had no gene match. The germline gives CDR1 SGHTA, CDR2 FQGNSA. This CDR3 region has 15 residues. The CDR3 is CASSVSGTGEETQYF. The DNA of the CDR3 is TGTGCCAGCAGCGTCTCCGGGACAGGGGAAGAGACCCAGTACTTC.

This clonotype was recorded a few times. J is TRBJ2-1 and V is TRBV4-1, with a weak D call TRBD1 (5 bases). The germline V gene encodes CDR1 MGHRA and CDR2 YSYEKL. This CDR3 region has 15 residues. V was clipped by 1 base and J by 12 bases, with 19 bases between them. CDR3 in amino acids: CASSQGEVQVSAQFF. CDR3 bases: TGCGCCAGCAGCCAAGGGGAAGTACAGGTTTCCGCGCAGTTCTTC.

This clonotype was counted ten times or more. The chain is built from TRBV29-1 and TRBJ2-1, with TRBD2 identical over 9 bases. This CDR3 is 16 amino acids long. V shed 3 bases and J 2 bases; nucleotides not matched to a gene: 8. Germline values: CDR1 SQVTM, CDR2 ANQGSEA. The CDR3 spells CSVDGGREATYNEQFF. CDR3 in DNA: TGCAGCGTTGATGGCGGGAGGGAGGCGACCTACAATGAGCAGTTCTTC.

This clonotype was seen more than once but under ten times. The chain uses TRBV6-2 or TRBV6-3 and TRBJ2-5; TRBD2 agrees at 9 bases. Germline V gene lookup returns CDR1 MNHEY and CDR2 SVGEGT. The CDR3 extends over 14 amino acids. V trimming: 6 bases; J trimming: 4 bases; junction bases outside the gene matches: 6. The CDR3 protein is CASRPSLAGETQYF. The CDR3 coding sequence is TGTGCCAGCAGACCCTCACTAGCGGGAGAGACCCAGTACTTC.

This sequence joins TRBV29-1 and TRBJ2-5, with TRBD2 matching 10 bases. Germline assignment: CDR1 SQVTM and CDR2 ANQGSEA. V shed 8 bases and J 11 bases; nucleotides not matched to a gene: 14. The CDR3 spans 13 residues. CDR3 region: CSIVLAGVPDQYF. The DNA for the CDR3 is TGCAGCATCGTCCTAGCGGGAGTCCCTGATCAGTACTTC.

This chain joins TRBV20-1 and TRBJ2-7, with D perhaps TRBD1 or TRBD2 (6 bases each). The CDR3 covers 14 residues. V gave up 3 bases and J gave up 6 bases, with 18 bases separating them. Germline V gene lookup returns CDR1 DFQATT and CDR2 SNEGSKA (reference sequence). The CDR3 bases are TGCAGTGCTAGGAGACAGGCCGAGGGGGGCGAGCAGTACTTC. It specifies CSARRQAEGGEQYF.

The genes are TRBV20-1 and TRBJ2-1; D is unresolved. From germline, CDR1 is DFQATT and CDR2 SNEGSKA (reference sequence). This CDR3 is 15 amino acids long. Trimming took off 6 bases at V and 0 bases at J, with 15 bases between the two ends. Written as DNA, the CDR3 is TGCAGTGCCATCGACTTTACATCCTCCTACAATGAGCAGTTCTTC. As protein: CSAIDFTSSYNEQFF.

V is TRBV7-2 and J is TRBJ2-1; the D is unclear. CDR3 length: 14 amino acids. Trimming took off 3 bases at V and 7 bases at J, with 13 bases between the two ends. Germline V gene lookup returns CDR1 SGHTA and CDR2 FQGNSA. The CDR3 loop is CASSFRRSGNEQFF. In nucleotides, the CDR3 is TGTGCCAGCAGCTTCCGAAGGTCTGGGAATGAGCAGTTCTTC.

This chain connects TRBV7-6 to TRBJ2-7; either TRBD1 or TRBD2 may fit D (5 bases each). V was clipped by 5 bases and J by 1 base, with 18 bases between them. This CDR3 is 16 amino acids long. Germline-derived CDR1 and CDR2 are SGHVS and FNYEAQ. CDR3 residues: CASSPWVQGGSYEQYF. CDR3 sequence (DNA): TGTGCCAGCAGCCCCTGGGTGCAGGGCGGGTCCTACGAGCAGTACTTC. The whole variable domain, remainder taken from reference TRBV7-6 and TRBJ2-7, is GAGVSQSPRYKVTKRGQDVALRCDPISGHVSLYWYRQALGQGPEFLTYFNYEAQQDKSGLPNDRFSAERPEGSISTLTIQRTEQRDSAMYRCASSPWVQGGSYEQYFGPGTRLTVT.

This clonotype was counted only a few times. The rearrangement joins TRBV20-1 to TRBJ2-7; D unresolved. This CDR3 has 12 amino acids. Germline V lookup: CDR1 DFQATT, CDR2 SNEGSKA (reference sequence). The CDR3 DNA reads TGCAGCGCTTGGCGGTACTCCTACGAGCAGTACTTC. This sequence encodes CSAWRYSYEQYF.

This clonotype was observed at least ten times. CDR3 sequence reads: CASSLATFTDTQYF. The DNA for the CDR3 is TGTGCCAGCAGCTTAGCTACATTTACAGATACGCAGTATTTT. V and J are TRBV7-2 and TRBJ2-3; D is ambiguous. The CDR3 length is 14 residues. CDR1 is SGHTA, CDR2 FQGNSA, per germline. V was cut by 0 bases and J by 3 bases, with 7 bases left in between.

Many counts were recorded for this clonotype. The chain employs TRBV12-5 and TRBJ2-1, with TRBD1 matching 7 bases. Germline V CDR1 and CDR2: LGHNT, FRNRAP. The CDR3 runs to 15 residues. V dropped 3 bases and J dropped 6; count of bases not matched to a gene: 8. The CDR3 DNA is TGTGCTAGTGGTTTCCAAGGGGGCGGTGTCAATGAGCAGTTCTTC. Its translation: CASGFQGGGVNEQFF.

The genes are TRBV6-5 and TRBJ1-2, with 10 bases fitting TRBD1. Germline V gives CDR1 MNHEY, CDR2 SVGAGI. The CDR3 is made up of 13 amino acids. The ends lost 7 bases at V and 6 bases at J; junction bases unmatched: 5. The CDR3: CASTRTGGNGYTF. DNA for the CDR3: TGTGCCAGCACCAGGACAGGGGGTAATGGCTACACCTTC.

This clonotype has only a few counts. The gene calls are TRBV7-2 and TRBJ2-1; D may match TRBD1 or TRBD2 (5 bases each). The J call may be faulty, since TRBJ2-7 better matches the DNA end. Per the germline V gene, CDR1 is SGHTA and CDR2 is FQGNSA. The CDR3 loop spans 15 amino acids. CDR3 loop: CASSTHRGGYNEQYF. The CDR3 bases are TGTGCCAGCAGCACGCACCGGGGCGGCTACAATGAGCAGTACTTC.